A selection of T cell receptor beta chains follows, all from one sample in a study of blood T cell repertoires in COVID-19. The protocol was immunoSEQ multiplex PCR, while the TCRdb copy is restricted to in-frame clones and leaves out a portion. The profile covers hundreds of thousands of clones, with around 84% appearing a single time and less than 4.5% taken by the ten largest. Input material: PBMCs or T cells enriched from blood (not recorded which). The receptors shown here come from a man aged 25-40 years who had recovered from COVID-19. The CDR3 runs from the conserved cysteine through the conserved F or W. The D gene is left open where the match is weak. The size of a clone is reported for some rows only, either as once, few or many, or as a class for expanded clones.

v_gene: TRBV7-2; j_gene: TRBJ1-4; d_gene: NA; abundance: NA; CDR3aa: CASSQGLVWEKLFF; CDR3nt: TGTGCCAGCAGCCAGGGTCTAGTTTGGGAAAAACTGTTTTTT
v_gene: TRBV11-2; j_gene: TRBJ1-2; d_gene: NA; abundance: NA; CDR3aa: CASSYRNYGYTF; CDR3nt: TGTGCCAGCAGTTACAGGAACTATGGCTACACCTTC
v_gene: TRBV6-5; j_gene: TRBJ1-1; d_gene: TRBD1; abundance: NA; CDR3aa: CASTRTGAMTEAFF; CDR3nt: TGTGCCAGCACCAGGACAGGGGCGATGACTGAAGCTTTCTTT
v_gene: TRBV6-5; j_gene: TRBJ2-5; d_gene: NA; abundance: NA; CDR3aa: CASSSLGETQYF; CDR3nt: TGTGCCAGCAGTTCCCTCGGGGAGACCCAGTACTTC
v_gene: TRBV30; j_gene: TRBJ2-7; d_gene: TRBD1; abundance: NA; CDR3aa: CAWSHSGQGSYEQYF; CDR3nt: TGTGCCTGGAGCCATTCGGGACAGGGGTCATACGAGCAGTACTTC
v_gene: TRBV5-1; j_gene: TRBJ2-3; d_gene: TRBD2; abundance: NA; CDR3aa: CASSFRLAGVTDTQYF; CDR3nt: TGCGCCAGCAGCTTCCGACTAGCGGGAGTAACAGATACGCAGTATTTT
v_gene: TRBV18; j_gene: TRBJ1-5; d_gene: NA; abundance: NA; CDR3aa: CASSPSGDQPQHF; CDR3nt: TGTGCCAGCTCACCTTCAGGGGATCAGCCCCAGCATTTT
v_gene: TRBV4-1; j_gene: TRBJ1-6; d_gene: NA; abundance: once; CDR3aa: CASSQDNYGGTYNSPLHF; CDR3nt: TGCGCCAGCAGCCAAGATAACTACGGGGGGACCTATAATTCACCCCTCCACTTT
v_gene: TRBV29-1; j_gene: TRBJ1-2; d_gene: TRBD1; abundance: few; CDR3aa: CSVLTGLYGYTF; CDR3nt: TGCAGCGTGCTGACAGGGCTTTATGGCTACACCTTC
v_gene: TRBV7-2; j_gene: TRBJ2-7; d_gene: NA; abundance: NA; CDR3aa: CASSLTPGIGKTHF; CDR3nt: TGTGCCAGCAGCTTAACCCCCGGGATAGGCAAGACCCACTTC
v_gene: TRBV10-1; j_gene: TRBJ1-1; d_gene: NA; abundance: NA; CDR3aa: CASSDSGRTEAFF; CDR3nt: TGCGCCAGCAGTGATTCGGGTAGAACTGAAGCTTTCTTT
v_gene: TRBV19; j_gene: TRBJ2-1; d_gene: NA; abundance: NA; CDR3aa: CASSIQYNEQFF; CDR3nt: TGTGCCAGTAGTATCCAGTACAATGAGCAGTTCTTC
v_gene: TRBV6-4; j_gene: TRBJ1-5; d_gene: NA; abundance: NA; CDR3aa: CASSSAGNVRNQPQHF; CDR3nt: TGTGCCAGCAGTTCGGCAGGTAACGTCCGCAATCAGCCCCAGCATTTT
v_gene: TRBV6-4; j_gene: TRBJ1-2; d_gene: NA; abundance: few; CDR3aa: CASSDEGVSGYTF; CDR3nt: TGTGCCAGCAGTGACGAGGGGGTGTCGGGCTACACCTTC
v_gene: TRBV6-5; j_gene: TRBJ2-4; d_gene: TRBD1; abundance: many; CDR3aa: CASRPTGRSGIQYF; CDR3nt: TGTGCCAGCAGGCCGACAGGGCGGTCCGGCATTCAGTACTTC
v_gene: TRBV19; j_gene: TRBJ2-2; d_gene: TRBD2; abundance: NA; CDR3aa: CASSIDRGLAGVTGELFF; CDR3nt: TGTGCCAGTAGTATAGATCGAGGGCTAGCGGGAGTTACCGGGGAGCTGTTTTTT
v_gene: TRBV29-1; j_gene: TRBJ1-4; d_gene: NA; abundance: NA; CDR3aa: CSVEGQGGEKLFF; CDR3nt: TGCAGCGTTGAGGGGCAGGGAGGTGAAAAACTGTTTTTT
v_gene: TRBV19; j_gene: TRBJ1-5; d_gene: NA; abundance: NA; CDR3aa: CASSEKARDIGNQPQHF; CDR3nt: TGTGCCAGTAGTGAAAAGGCCAGGGATATTGGCAATCAGCCCCAGCATTTT
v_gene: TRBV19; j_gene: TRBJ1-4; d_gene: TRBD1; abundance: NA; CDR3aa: CASSTPTGQEEKLFF; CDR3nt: TGTGCCAGTAGTACTCCGACAGGGCAAGAGGAAAAACTGTTTTTT
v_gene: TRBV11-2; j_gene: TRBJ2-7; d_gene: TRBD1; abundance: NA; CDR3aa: CASSSDRGLGEQYF; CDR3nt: TGTGCCAGCAGCTCGGACAGGGGGCTAGGGGAGCAGTACTTC
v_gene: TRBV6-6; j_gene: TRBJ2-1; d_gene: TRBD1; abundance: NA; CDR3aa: CASEGAGHNEQFF; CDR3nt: TGTGCCAGCGAGGGGGCAGGGCACAATGAGCAGTTCTTC
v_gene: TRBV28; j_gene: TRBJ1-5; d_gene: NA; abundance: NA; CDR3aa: CASTFGRGNQPQHF; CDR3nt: TGTGCCAGCACCTTTGGACGGGGAAATCAGCCCCAGCATTTT
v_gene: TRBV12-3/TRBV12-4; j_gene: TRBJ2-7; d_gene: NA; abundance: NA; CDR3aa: CASSFGGGEQYF; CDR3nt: TGTGCCAGCAGTTTCGGAGGAGGCGAGCAGTACTTC
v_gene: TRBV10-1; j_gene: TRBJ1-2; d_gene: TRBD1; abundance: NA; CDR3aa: CASSDGTAVYGYTF; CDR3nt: TGCGCCAGCAGTGACGGGACAGCGGTCTATGGCTACACCTTC
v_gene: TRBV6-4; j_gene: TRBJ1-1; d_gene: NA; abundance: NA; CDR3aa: CASSAGGTVNTEAFF; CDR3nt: TGTGCCAGCAGTGCCGGAGGGACGGTGAACACTGAAGCTTTCTTT
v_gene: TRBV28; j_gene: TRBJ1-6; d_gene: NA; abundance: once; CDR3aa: CASSSGTILSSPLHF; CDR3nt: TGTGCCAGCAGTTCCGGGACAATACTTAGTTCACCCCTCCACTTT
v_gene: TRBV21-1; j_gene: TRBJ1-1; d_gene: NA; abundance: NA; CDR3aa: CASSKGGEAGTEAFF; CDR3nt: TGTGCCAGCAGCAAAGGGGGGGAGGCTGGCACTGAAGCTTTCTTT
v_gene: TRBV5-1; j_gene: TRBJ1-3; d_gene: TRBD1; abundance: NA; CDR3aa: CASSFEGASGNTIYF; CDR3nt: TGCGCCAGCAGCTTCGAGGGGGCGTCTGGAAACACCATATATTTT
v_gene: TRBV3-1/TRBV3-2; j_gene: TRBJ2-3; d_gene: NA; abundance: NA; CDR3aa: CASSQVIGSTDTQYF; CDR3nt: TGTGCCAGCAGCCAAGTCATCGGGAGCACAGATACGCAGTATTTT
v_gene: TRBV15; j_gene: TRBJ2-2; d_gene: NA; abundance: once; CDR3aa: CATRPRTGTGELFF; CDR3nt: TGTGCCACCAGACCACGGACGGGGACCGGGGAGCTGTTTTTT
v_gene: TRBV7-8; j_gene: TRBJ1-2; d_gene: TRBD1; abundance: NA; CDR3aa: CASSLGFGDSGNGYTF; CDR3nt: TGTGCCAGCAGCTTAGGTTTCGGGGACAGCGGAAATGGCTACACCTTC
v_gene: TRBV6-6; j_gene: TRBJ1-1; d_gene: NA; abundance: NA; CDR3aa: CASSNRGRGTEAFF; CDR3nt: TGTGCCAGCAGTAACAGAGGGAGAGGCACTGAAGCTTTCTTT
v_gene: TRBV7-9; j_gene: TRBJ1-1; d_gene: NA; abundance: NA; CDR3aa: CASSLETLNTEAFF; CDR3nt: TGTGCCAGCAGCCTAGAAACACTAAACACTGAAGCTTTCTTT
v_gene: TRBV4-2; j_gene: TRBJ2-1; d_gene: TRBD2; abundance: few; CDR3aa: CASSQGLLAVYNEQFF; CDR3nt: TGTGCCAGCAGCCAAGGTTTACTAGCGGTCTACAATGAGCAGTTCTTC
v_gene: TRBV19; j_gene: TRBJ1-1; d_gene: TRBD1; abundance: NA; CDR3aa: CASSIDGQGNTEAFF; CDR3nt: TGTGCCAGTAGTATAGATGGACAGGGCAACACTGAAGCTTTCTTT
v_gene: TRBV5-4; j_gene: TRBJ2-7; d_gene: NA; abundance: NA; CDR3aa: CASSLAARAYEQYF; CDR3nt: TGTGCCAGCAGCTTGGCGGCACGGGCCTACGAGCAGTACTTC
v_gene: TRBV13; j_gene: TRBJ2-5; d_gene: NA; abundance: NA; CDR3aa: CASSHRALKTQYF; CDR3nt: TGTGCCAGCAGCCACAGGGCCTTGAAGACCCAGTACTTC
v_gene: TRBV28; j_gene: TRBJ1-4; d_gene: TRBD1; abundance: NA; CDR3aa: CASGGTGGWGTNEKLFF; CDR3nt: TGTGCCAGCGGAGGGACAGGGGGCTGGGGGACTAATGAAAAACTGTTTTTT
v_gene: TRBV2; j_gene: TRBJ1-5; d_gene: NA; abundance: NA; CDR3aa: CASSRRDGQPQHF; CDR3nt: TGTGCCAGCAGTAGGAGAGACGGTCAGCCCCAGCATTTT
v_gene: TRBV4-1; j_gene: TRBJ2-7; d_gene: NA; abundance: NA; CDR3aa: CASSQSYEQYF; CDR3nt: TGCGCCAGCAGCCAGAGCTACGAGCAGTACTTC
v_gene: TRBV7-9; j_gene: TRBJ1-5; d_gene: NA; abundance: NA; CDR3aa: CASSPGRGTHVFKMQPQHF; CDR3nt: TGTGCCAGCAGCCCAGGGAGGGGGACCCACGTATTTAAAATGCAGCCCCAGCATTTT
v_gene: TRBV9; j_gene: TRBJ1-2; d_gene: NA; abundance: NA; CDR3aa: CASSVGRGNYGYTF; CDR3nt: TGTGCCAGCAGCGTAGGGAGGGGTAACTATGGCTACACCTTC
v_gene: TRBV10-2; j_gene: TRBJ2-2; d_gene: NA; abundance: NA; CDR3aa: CAGSGGTAGSYFGELFF; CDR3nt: TGCGCCGGGTCCGGCGGGACCGCGGGTTCTTACTTTGGGGAGCTGTTTTTT
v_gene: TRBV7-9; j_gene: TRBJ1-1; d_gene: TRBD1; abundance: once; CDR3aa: CASSLSQGGNTEAFF; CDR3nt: TGTGCCAGCAGCTTATCACAGGGGGGCAACACTGAAGCTTTCTTT
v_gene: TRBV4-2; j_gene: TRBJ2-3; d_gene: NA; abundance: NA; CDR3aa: CASSPAGAEADTQYF; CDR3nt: TGTGCCAGCAGCCCCGCGGGGGCGGAGGCAGATACGCAGTATTTT
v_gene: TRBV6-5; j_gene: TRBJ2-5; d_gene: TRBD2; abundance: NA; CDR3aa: CGSQELADVQYF; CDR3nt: TGTGGCAGTCAGGAGCTAGCGGATGTTCAGTACTTC
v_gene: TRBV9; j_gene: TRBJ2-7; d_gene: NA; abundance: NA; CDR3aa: CASSVAGGGVYEQYF; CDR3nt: TGTGCCAGCAGCGTAGCCGGCGGGGGCGTTTACGAGCAGTACTTC
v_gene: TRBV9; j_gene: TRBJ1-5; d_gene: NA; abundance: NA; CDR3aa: CASSDSNNQPQHF; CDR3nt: TGTGCCAGCAGCGACAGTAACAATCAGCCCCAGCATTTT
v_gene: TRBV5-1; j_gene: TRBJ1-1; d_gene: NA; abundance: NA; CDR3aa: CASSARGDTEAFF; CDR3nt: TGCGCCAGCAGCGCCCGGGGGGACACTGAAGCTTTCTTT
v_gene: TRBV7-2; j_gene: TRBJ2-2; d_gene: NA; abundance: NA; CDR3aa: CASSPRVTGELFF; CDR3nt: TGTGCCAGCAGCCCGAGGGTGACCGGGGAGCTGTTTTTT
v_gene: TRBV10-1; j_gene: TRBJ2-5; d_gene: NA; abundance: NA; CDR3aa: CASSESRGFLETQYF; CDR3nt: TGCGCCAGCAGTGAGTCAAGGGGGTTTTTAGAGACCCAGTACTTC
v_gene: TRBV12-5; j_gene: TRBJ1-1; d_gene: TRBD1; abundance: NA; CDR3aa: CASGLTGGTEAFF; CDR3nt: TGTGCTAGTGGTTTGACAGGGGGGACTGAAGCTTTCTTT
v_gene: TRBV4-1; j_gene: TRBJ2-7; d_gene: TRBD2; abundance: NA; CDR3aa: CASSQDSSGAYYEQYF; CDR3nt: TGCGCCAGCAGCCAAGATTCTAGCGGGGCTTACTACGAGCAGTACTTC
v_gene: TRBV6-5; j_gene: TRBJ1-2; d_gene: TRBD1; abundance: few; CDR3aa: CASSIQTGGYGYTF; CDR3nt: TGTGCCAGCAGTATTCAGACAGGGGGATATGGCTACACCTTC
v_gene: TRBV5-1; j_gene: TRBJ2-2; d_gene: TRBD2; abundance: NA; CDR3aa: CASSLVSGGTGELFF; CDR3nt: TGCGCCAGCAGCTTGGTTAGCGGGGGGACCGGGGAGCTGTTTTTT